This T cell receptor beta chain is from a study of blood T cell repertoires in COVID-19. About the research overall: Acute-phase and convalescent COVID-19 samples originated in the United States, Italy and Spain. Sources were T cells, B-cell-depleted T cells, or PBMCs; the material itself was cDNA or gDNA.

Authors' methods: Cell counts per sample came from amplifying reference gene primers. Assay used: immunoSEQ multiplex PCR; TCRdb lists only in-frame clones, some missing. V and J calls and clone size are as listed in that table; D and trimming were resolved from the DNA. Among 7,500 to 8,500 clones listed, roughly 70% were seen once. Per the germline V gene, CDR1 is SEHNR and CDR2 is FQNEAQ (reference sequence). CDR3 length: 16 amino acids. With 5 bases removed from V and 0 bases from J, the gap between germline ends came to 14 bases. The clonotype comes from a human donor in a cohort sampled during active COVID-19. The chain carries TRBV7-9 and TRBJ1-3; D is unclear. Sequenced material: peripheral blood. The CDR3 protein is CASSRLRLASGNTIYF. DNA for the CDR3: TGTGCCAGCAGCCGTCTGCGACTGGCCTCTGGAAACACCATATATTTT. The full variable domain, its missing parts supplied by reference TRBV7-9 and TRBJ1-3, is DTGVSQNPRHKITKRGQNVTFRCDPISEHNRLYWYRQTLGQGPEFLTYFQNEAQLEKSRLLSDRFSAERPKGSFSTLEIQRTEQGDSAMYLCASSRLRLASGNTIYFGEGSWLTVV.